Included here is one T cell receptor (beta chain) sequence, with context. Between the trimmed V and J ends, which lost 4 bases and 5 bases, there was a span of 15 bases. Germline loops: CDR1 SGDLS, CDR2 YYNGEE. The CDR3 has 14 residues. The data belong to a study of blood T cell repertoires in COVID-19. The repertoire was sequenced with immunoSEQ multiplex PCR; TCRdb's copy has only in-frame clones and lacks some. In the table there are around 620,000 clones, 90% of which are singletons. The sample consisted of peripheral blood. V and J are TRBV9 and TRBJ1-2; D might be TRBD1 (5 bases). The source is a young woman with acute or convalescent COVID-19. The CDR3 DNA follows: TGTGCCAGCAGCCCATTAAGACAGCATTATGGCTACACCTTC. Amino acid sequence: CASSPLRQHYGYTF.